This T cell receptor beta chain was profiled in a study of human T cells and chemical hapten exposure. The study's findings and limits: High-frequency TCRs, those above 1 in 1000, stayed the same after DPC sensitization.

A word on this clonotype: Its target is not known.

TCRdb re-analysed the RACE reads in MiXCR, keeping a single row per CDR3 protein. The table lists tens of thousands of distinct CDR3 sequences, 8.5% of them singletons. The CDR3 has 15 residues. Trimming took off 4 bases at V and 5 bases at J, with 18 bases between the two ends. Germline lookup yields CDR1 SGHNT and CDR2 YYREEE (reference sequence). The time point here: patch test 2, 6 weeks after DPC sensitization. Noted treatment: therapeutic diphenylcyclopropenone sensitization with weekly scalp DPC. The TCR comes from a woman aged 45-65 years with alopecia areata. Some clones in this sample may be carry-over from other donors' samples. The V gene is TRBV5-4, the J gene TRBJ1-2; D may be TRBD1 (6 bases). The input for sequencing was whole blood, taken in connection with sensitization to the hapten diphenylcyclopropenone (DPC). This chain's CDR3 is CASSPRDTRPYGYTF. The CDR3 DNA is TGTGCCAGCAGCCCCCGGGACACCCGCCCTTATGGCTACACCTTC.